The clone carrying this T cell receptor beta chain was recorded only once. Its antigen is currently unknown. Here immunoSEQ multiplex PCR was the method, and the copy in TCRdb shows in-frame clones only, minus some. The sample has 45,000 to 50,000 clones, 85% to 95% seen once; the top ten hold 5.5% to 8.5%. The data are from a study of OX40 agonist ivuxolimab in advanced cancers. Study findings and constraints: Clonal expansion by week 6 occurred in CD4+ and CD8+ blood T cells (at 0.1 to 3.0 mg/kg).

Looked up from germline, CDR1 is LNHDA and CDR2 is SQIVND (reference sequence). The CDR3 has 15 residues. V dropped 5 bases and J dropped 6 bases, with 17 bases sitting between them. The V and J genes are TRBV19 and TRBJ1-5, with D unclear. The TCR originated in an adult with an advanced solid tumor such as melanoma, head and neck, liver or kidney cancer. The specimen was CD4+ or CD8+ T cells sorted from blood, collected in a trial of the OX40 agonist ivuxolimab. The CDR3 DNA is TGTGCCAGTAGTCCAAGCACTACTTCAGGTCAGCCCCAGCATTTT. Amino acids: CASSPSTTSGQPQHF.